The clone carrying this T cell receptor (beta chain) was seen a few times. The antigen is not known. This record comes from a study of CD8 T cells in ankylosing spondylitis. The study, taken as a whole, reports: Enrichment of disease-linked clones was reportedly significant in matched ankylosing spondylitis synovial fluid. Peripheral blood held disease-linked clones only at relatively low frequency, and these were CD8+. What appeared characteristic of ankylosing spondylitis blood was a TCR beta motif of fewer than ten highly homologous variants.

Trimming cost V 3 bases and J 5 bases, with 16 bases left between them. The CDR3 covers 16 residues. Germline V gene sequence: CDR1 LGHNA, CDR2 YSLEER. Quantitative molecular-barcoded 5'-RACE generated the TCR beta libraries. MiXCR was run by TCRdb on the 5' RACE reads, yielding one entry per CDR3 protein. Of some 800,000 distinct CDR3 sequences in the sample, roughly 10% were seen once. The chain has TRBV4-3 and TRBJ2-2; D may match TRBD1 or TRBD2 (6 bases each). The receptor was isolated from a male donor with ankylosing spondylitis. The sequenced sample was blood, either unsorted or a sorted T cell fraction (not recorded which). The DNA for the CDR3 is TGCGCCAGCAGCCATGAGGCCCCGGGGGCGACCGGGGAGCTGTTTTTT. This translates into CASSHEAPGATGELFF.